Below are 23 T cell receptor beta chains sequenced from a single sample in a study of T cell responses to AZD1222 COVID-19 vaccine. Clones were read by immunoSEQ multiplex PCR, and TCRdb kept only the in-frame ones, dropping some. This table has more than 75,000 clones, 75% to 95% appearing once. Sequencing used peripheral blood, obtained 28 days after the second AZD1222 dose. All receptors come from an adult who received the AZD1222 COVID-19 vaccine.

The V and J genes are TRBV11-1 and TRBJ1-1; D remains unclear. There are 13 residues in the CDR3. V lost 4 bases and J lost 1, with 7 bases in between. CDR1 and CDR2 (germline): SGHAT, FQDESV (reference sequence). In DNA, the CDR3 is TGTGCCAGCAGCTCCCAAGCGAACACTGAAGCTTTCTTT. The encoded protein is CASSSQANTEAFF.

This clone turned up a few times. The CDR3 sequence is CASGGSSYEQYF. The CDR3 bases are TGTGCCAGCGGGGGGTCGTCCTACGAGCAGTACTTC. The chain carries TRBV7-2 and TRBJ2-7, with D maybe TRBD2 (6 bases). In germline, CDR1 is SGHTA, CDR2 FQGNSA. The length of the CDR3 is 12 residues. V was shortened by 8 bases and J by 1 base, with 9 bases between the two germline ends.

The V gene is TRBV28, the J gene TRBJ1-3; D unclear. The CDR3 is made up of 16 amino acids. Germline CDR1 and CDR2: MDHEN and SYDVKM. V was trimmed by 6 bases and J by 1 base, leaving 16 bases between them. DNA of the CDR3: TGTGCCAGCAGGCCGGGCCCCGGGTGGTCTGGAAACACCATATATTTT. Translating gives CASRPGPGWSGNTIYF.

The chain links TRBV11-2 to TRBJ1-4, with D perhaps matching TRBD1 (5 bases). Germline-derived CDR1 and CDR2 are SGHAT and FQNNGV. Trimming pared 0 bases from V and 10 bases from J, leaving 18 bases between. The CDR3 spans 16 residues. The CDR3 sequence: CASSLEPGLSFGKLFF. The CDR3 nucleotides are TGTGCCAGCAGCTTAGAGCCGGGACTGAGTTTTGGAAAACTGTTTTTT.

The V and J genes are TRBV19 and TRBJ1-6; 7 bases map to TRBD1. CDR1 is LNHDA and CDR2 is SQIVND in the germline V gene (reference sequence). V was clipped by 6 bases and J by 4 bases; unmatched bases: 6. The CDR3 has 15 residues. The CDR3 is CASRTPGQYNSPLHF. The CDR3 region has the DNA TGTGCCAGTAGAACCCCGGGACAGTATAATTCACCCCTCCACTTT. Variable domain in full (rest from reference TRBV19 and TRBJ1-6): DGGITQSPKYLFRKEGQNVTLSCEQNLNHDAMYWYRQDPGQGLRLIYYSQIVNDFQKGDIAEGYSVSREKKESFPLTVTSAQKNPTAFYLCASRTPGQYNSPLHFGNGTRLTVT.

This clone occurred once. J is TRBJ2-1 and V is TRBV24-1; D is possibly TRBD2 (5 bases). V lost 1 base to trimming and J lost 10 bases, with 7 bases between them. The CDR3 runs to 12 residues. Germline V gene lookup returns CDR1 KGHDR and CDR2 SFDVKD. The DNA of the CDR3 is TGTGCCACCAGTGATTTAAGGGAGGAGCAGTTCTTC. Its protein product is CATSDLREEQFF.

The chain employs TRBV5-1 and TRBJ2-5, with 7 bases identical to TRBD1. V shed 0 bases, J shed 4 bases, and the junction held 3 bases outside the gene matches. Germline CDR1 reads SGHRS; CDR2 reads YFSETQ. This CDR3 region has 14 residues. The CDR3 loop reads CASSLGTGPETQYF. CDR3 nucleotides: TGCGCCAGCAGCTTGGGGACAGGTCCAGAGACCCAGTACTTC.

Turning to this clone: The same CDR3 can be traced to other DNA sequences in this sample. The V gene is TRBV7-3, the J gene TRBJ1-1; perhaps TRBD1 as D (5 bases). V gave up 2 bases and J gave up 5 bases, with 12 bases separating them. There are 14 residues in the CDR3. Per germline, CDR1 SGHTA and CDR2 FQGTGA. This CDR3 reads CASSLGGGSTEAFF. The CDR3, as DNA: TGTGCCAGCAGCTTAGGGGGAGGCTCAACTGAAGCTTTCTTT.

CDR3 sequence reads: CASRSGSGNTDTQYF. As DNA, the CDR3 is TGCGCCAGCAGATCGGGTAGCGGAAACACAGATACGCAGTATTTT. The chain carries TRBV5-1 and TRBJ2-3, with D possibly matching TRBD2 (6 bases). The germline V gene encodes CDR1 SGHRS and CDR2 YFSETQ. The CDR3 loop spans 15 amino acids. Trimming left V 5 bases short and J 2 bases short, with 15 bases between.

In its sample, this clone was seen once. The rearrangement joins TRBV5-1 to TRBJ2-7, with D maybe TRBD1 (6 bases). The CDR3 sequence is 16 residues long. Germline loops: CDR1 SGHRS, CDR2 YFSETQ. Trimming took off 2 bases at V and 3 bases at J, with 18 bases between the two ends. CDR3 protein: CASSFTPYSGVYEQYF. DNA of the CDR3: TGCGCCAGCAGCTTTACTCCGTACTCAGGGGTCTACGAGCAGTACTTC.

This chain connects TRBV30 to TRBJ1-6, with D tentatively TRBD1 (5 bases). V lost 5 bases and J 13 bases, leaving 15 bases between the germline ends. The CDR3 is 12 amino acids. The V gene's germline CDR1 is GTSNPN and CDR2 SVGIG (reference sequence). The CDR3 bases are TGTGCCTGGGGACGGGGTAAGGGGCCCCTCCACTTT. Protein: CAWGRGKGPLHF.

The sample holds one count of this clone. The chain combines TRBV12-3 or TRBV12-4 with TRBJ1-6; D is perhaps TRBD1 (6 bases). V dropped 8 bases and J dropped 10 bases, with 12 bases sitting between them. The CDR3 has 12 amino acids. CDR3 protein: CASSGGKSPLHF. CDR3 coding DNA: TGTGCCAGCTCCGGGGGCAAATCACCCCTCCACTTT.

For the CDR3, the DNA is TGTGCAAGTCGCTTAGGAAATGGCTACACCTTC. Translation gives CASRLGNGYTF. The rearrangement joins TRBV12-2 to TRBJ1-2. TRBV12-2 is classified as a pseudogene. CDR3 size: 11 residues.

The CDR3 sequence: CASSRDRGTYEQYF. The CDR3 coding sequence is TGTGCCAGCAGCCGGGACAGGGGAACCTACGAGCAGTACTTC. The chain recombines TRBV28 with TRBJ2-7; 10 nucleotides line up with TRBD1. Germline V gene lookup returns CDR1 MDHEN and CDR2 SYDVKM. The CDR3 extends over 14 amino acids. Trimming took 6 bases from V and 2 from J; bases not matched to a gene: 4.

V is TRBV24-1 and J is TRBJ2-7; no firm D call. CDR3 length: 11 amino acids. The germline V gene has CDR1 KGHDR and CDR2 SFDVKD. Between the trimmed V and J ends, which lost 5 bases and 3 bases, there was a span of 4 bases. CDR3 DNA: TGTGCCACCAGTGCTGGCTACGAGCAGTACTTC. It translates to CATSAGYEQYF.

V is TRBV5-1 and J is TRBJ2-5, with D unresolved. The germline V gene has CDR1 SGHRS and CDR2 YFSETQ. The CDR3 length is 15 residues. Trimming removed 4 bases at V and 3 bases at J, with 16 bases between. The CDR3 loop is CASSLGWAVEETQYF. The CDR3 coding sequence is TGCGCCAGCAGCCTAGGGTGGGCGGTAGAAGAGACCCAGTACTTC.

The CDR3: CATSDSDRFQPQHF. Here the CDR3 DNA reads TGTGCCACCAGTGATTCCGACAGATTTCAGCCCCAGCATTTT. This chain connects TRBV24-1 to TRBJ1-5; a weak D match, TRBD1 (5 bases). The germline V and J ends were trimmed by 2 bases and 6 bases, with 10 bases remaining between them. Germline V gene sequence: CDR1 KGHDR, CDR2 SFDVKD. The CDR3 loop spans 14 amino acids.

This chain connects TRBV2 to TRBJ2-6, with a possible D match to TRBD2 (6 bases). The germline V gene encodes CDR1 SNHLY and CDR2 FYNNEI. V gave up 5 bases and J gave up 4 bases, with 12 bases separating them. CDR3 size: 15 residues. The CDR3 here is CASSRLVSGANVLTF. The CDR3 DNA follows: TGTGCCAGCAGTCGACTAGTATCCGGGGCCAACGTCCTGACTTTC.

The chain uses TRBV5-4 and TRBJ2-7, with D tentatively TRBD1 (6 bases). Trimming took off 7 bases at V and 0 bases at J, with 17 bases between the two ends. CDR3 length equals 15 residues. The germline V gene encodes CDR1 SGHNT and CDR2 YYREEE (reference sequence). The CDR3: CASGKPGHSSYEQYF. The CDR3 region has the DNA TGTGCCAGCGGAAAACCGGGACATAGCTCCTACGAGCAGTACTTC.

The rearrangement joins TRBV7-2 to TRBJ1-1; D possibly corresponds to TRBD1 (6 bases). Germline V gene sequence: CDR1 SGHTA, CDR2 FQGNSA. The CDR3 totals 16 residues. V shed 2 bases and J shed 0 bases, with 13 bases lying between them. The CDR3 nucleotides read TGTGCCAGCAGCTTATTTGCCAGGGGTCTGAACACTGAAGCTTTCTTT. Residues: CASSLFARGLNTEAFF.

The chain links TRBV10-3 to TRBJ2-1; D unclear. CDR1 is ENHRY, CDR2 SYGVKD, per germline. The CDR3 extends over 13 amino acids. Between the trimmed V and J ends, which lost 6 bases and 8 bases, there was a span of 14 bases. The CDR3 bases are TGTGCCATCAGAGACGGACCCTGGGATGAGCAGTTCTTC. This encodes CAIRDGPWDEQFF.

The CDR3 DNA follows: TGTGCCATCAGTGAGTCGTCAGCCCTGTTGAACACTGAAGCTTTCTTT. It specifies CAISESSALLNTEAFF. This sequence joins TRBV10-3 and TRBJ1-1; D gene ambiguous. This CDR3 comprises 16 residues. Trimming took off 0 bases at V and 0 bases at J, with 11 bases between the two ends. The germline V gene has CDR1 ENHRY and CDR2 SYGVKD.

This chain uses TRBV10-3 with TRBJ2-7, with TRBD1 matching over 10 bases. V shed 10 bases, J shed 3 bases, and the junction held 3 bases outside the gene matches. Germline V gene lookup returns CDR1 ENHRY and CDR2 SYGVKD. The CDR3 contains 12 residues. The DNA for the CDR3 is TGTGCCAGCGGGGACAGGGGCTACGAGCAGTACTTC. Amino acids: CASGDRGYEQYF.